This T cell receptor (beta chain) was captured by sequencing in a study of shared clonotypes between healthy human individuals. Study-wide background: The plates for each donor numbered three CD4 naive, three CD4 memory, two CD8 naive and one CD8 memory.

Notes on the study in general: Genetic and exposure-history diversity was limited by the few donors.

TCRdb's copy holds only in-frame clones and misses some; the assay was immunoSEQ multiplex PCR. The sample lists about 2.1 million clones, around 95% occurring once. Naive-designated CD8 cells lacked CD45RO, were positively enriched for CCR7, and omitted terminally differentiated effector memory CD45RA+ cells. Comments on this clone: The antigen is undetermined. The junction shows a germline mismatch at one end, possibly a read error.

This CDR3 region has 13 residues. Germline V gives CDR1 SGHTA, CDR2 FQGNSA. The V call is TRBV7-2, the J call TRBJ2-3; D tentatively fits TRBD1 or TRBD2 (6 bases each). The sample was naive CD8+ T cells from PBMCs. This TCR came from a young man in good health. Some clones in this sample may be carry-over from other donors' samples. CDR3 in DNA: TGTGCCAGCAGCTTAAGTCGTCTGAGCGAGGGGGGTTTT. It translates to CASSLSRLSEGGF.